This entry is about one TCR beta chain. Only a few counts were recorded for this clonotype. The antigen this receptor binds is unknown. Base quality data are lacking; no much larger clone is found one base away. The data belong to a study of regulatory T cells in long-lasting Graves disease (dated by TCRdb to the early 2020s). A note on the overall study: To count as having persistent Graves' disease, a patient had to have received antithyroid drug treatment for over 5 years with TSH receptor autoantibodies remaining persistently positive. A total of around 35 samples underwent TCR sequencing, from some 13 patients with persistent Graves' disease and 20 or so patients with newly diagnosed Graves' disease. On average, persistent Graves' disease patients in the clinical cohort had been on antithyroid drugs for about 10.3 years. The study was registered as a clinical trial and conducted in China. Peripheral blood TCR sequencing and RNA sequencing compared persistent Graves' disease patients with newly diagnosed Graves' disease patients. Overall study results and their limits: Compared with newly diagnosed patients, persistent Graves' disease patients had lower TCR Shannon entropy and fewer highly expanded clones, which suggests clonal expansion. Preferential use of TRBV28, TRBJ1-2 and TRBJ2-5 was observed in persistent disease, whereas TRBV20-1 and TRBJ2-1 were favored in newly diagnosed disease. The authors acknowledged the small sample size as a limitation that may reduce accuracy. Sequencing and analysis were limited to the TCR beta chain. Only peripheral blood was studied, because thyroid tissue, the primary lesion, was inaccessible. A larger number of public clonotypes was shared among persistent patients (approximately 3,000) than among newly diagnosed patients (about 990).

The library was produced with multiplex PCR. Sequencing used an Illumina HiSeq 4000. To build TCR beta libraries, CDR3 regions were amplified by Arm-PCR using iRepertoire HTBI primers. PCR products were gel purified before sequencing. The original methods were these. Gene usage analysis of CDR3 amino acid clonotypes relied on the approximately 68 TRBV and around 13 TRBJ segments identified across samples. COPE and FqMerger were used to merge filtered high-quality paired reads into contigs. BLAST was used to align contigs to IMGT TRBV, TRBD and TRBJ reference genes, with CDR3 defined following IMGT. Clonotypes above 0.1% frequency were classified as highly expanded clones. Shannon entropy served as the measure of repertoire diversity, while the Gini coefficient captured V-J evenness. Public clonotypes were defined as clonotypes shared by more than one individual. TCRdb's own reprocessing of the public reads used fastp at Q25 and MiXCR and kept productive beta chains. Identical CDR3 protein sequences are pooled into one entry, listed with their most common genes and DNA. It is TCRdb's table, rather than the study itself, that gives the V and J calls and clone size. The sample profile shows about 660,000 distinct CDR3 sequences; approximately 31% of them were found once. The top ten constitute under 55% of the sample.

The CDR3 starts with the cysteine, ends with the phenylalanine, and has 15 residues. Just CDR3 DNA is preserved here, 45 bases in frame from base 1. The CDR1 and CDR2 encoded by the germline V gene are SGHRS and YFSETQ. V has 5 bases trimmed and J has 1 base trimmed; junction bases matching no gene number 8. What this sample's time point label stands for: persistent/refractory GD, antithyroid drugs over 5 years with positive TRAb. For both TCR sequencing and RNA sequencing, RNA was extracted from PBMCs in TRIzol. Graves' disease was diagnosed according to American Thyroid Association guidelines. Recruitment of patients was carried out at an endocrinology department in Xi'an, China. Each patient gave roughly 8.4 milliliters of peripheral blood, collected in an EDTA anticoagulant tube. Ficoll Paque Plus density gradient separation was used to isolate PBMCs, and no additional T cell sorting was done. An Agilent 2100 Bioanalyzer and agarose gel were used to check RNA quality, and a NanoDrop 2000 was used to measure RNA concentration.

The material sequenced was peripheral blood mononuclear cells (PBMCs), taken when the disease was refractory, from a patient treated with antithyroid drugs. The TCR sequence derives from a female donor with Graves disease. The chain is made from TRBV5-1 and TRBJ2-7; 8 central bases correspond to TRBD1. Read as DNA, the sequence is TGCGCCAGCAGAGCACAGGGGGGAGGTTCCTACGAGCAGTACTTC. Translated, it gives CASRAQGGGSYEQYF.